This T cell receptor beta chain was recorded in a study of shared clonotypes between healthy human individuals. Findings and caveats of the study: Tissues were not sampled, only blood, and their repertoires likely differ.

The CDR3 length is 15 residues. From germline, CDR1 is SNHLY and CDR2 FYNNEI. Trimming took off 0 bases at V and 3 bases at J, with 9 bases between the two ends. The assay was immunoSEQ multiplex PCR, and TCRdb's table has in-frame clones only and misses some. The sample has roughly 2 million clones; over 85% are singletons. With respect to this clone: Its antigen is unknown.

Naive-designated CD8 cells lacked CD45RO, were positively enriched for CCR7, and omitted terminally differentiated effector memory CD45RA+ cells. Material for sequencing was naive CD8+ T cells sorted from blood. The receptor was derived from a man in his late teens or twenties in good health. The rearrangement links TRBV2 to TRBJ2-1, with D maybe TRBD1 (6 bases). CDR3 residues: CASSEARDNYNEQFF. The CDR3 DNA follows: TGTGCCAGCAGTGAAGCCCGGGACAACTACAATGAGCAGTTCTTC.